One and the same sample provided the 8 T cell receptor beta chains below, sequenced in a study of OX40 agonist ivuxolimab in advanced cancers. Libraries were prepared by immunoSEQ multiplex PCR; TCRdb keeps only in-frame clonotypes and omits some of them. The table records roughly 79,000 clones, around 83% of them present only once. The starting material was CD4+ or CD8+ T cells sorted from blood, obtained in a trial of the OX40 agonist ivuxolimab. The receptors come from an adult with an advanced solid tumor such as melanoma, head and neck, liver or kidney cancer.

A single count supports this clone. The rearrangement uses TRBV11-3 and TRBJ2-3; no reliable D call. With 1 base removed from V and 0 bases from J, the gap between germline ends came to 5 bases. CDR3 length: 14 residues. Germline CDR1 is SGHNT and CDR2 is YENEEA. The CDR3 region is CASSLGSSTDTQYF. CDR3 coding DNA: TGTGCCAGCAGCTTAGGGTCCAGCACAGATACGCAGTATTTT. Variable domain in full (rest from reference TRBV11-3 and TRBJ2-3): EAGVVQSPRYKIIEKKQPVAFWCNPISGHNTLYWYLQNLGQGPELLIRYENEEAVDDSQLPKDRFSAERLKGVDSTLKIQPAELGDSAVYLCASSLGSSTDTQYFGPGTRLTVL.

V is TRBV27 and J is TRBJ1-2; no definite D call. Germline V gives CDR1 MNHEY, CDR2 SMNVEV (reference sequence). V lost 5 bases, J lost 10 bases, and 14 bases lay in between. This CDR3 is 12 amino acids long. The CDR3 DNA is TGTGCCAGCAGTAACCGGGAGAGGGTCTACACCTTC. It specifies CASSNRERVYTF.

The gene calls are TRBV4-1 and TRBJ2-7; TRBD1 matches at 8 bases. CDR1 and CDR2 (germline): MGHRA, YSYEKL. The CDR3 is 16 residues long. J was trimmed by 5 bases and V by 1 base; bases with no gene match: 10. The CDR3 protein is CASSQAVNRGRHEQYF. The DNA for the CDR3 is TGCGCCAGCAGCCAAGCCGTAAACAGGGGGAGGCACGAGCAGTACTTC.

This chain uses TRBV7-9 with TRBJ1-2, with D unclear. The CDR3 is 14 residues long. Trimming shortened V by 1 base and J by 4 bases, and 10 bases separated the two germline ends. Germline V gene sequence: CDR1 SEHNR, CDR2 FQNEAQ (reference sequence). The CDR3 is CASSLGLRVYGYTF. Here the CDR3 DNA reads TGTGCCAGCAGCTTAGGGTTGAGAGTCTATGGCTACACCTTC.

The chain recombines TRBV5-4 with TRBJ2-3, with a possible D match to TRBD2 (5 bases). Germline CDR1 and CDR2: SGHNT and YYREEE (reference sequence). Trimming cost V 1 base and J 4 bases, with 13 bases left between them. The CDR3 spans 15 residues. The CDR3 region has the DNA TGTGCCAGCAGCTTGACCGGGATAGAGGCAGATACGCAGTATTTT. Translation gives CASSLTGIEADTQYF.

The sample holds one count of this clone. V is TRBV27 and J is TRBJ1-1, with 9 bases that match TRBD1. The V gene end was trimmed by 5 bases and the J gene end by 0 bases; junction bases not matched to a gene: 7. CDR1 and CDR2 (germline): MNHEY, SMNVEV (reference sequence). The CDR3 has 16 amino acids. The CDR3 DNA reads TGTGCCAGCAGTCAGAGACAGGGGGTTATGAACACTGAAGCTTTCTTT. It codes for CASSQRQGVMNTEAFF.

The chain uses TRBV10-1 and TRBJ2-2; D ambiguous. Germline V gene data show CDR1 as WNHNN and CDR2 as SYGVQD (reference sequence). V was shortened by 0 bases and J by 1 base, with 6 bases between the two germline ends. CDR3 length: 15 residues. The CDR3 loop is CASSESVQNTGELFF. The CDR3 coding sequence is TGCGCCAGCAGTGAGTCAGTTCAGAACACCGGGGAGCTGTTTTTT.

This sequence joins TRBV6-6 and TRBJ2-7, with 9 nucleotides matching TRBD2. The germline gives CDR1 MNHNY, CDR2 SVGAGI (reference sequence). The CDR3 runs to 15 residues. J gave up 6 bases and V 2 bases, and 8 bases lay outside the gene matches. The CDR3 reads CASSYGLREGSEQYF. Written as DNA, the CDR3 is TGTGCCAGCAGTTACGGTTTGCGGGAGGGATCCGAGCAGTACTTC.